The 3 T cell receptor beta chains presented below share a single source sample, sequenced in a study of technical replicates of blood from four donors. Repertoires were generated with immunoSEQ multiplex PCR, while TCRdb's copy carries only in-frame clones and drops some. The sample comprises about 60,000 clones, 70% to 90% of which are singletons, and about 5.1% rests with the top ten. Input material: PBMCs. These receptors were obtained from a human donor in good health. Some clones in this sample may be carry-over from other donors' samples.

The V gene is TRBV9, the J gene TRBJ1-5; TRBD1 is a possible D gene (6 bases). Germline V gene data show CDR1 as SGDLS and CDR2 as YYNGEE. CDR3 length: 14 amino acids. V shed 1 base and J shed 2 bases, with 7 bases lying between them. The CDR3 DNA reads as TGTGCCAGCAGCGTATCAGGGGGCAATCAGCCCCAGCATTTT. This codes for CASSVSGGNQPQHF.

The V gene is TRBV7-2, the J gene TRBJ2-7; 9 bases line up with TRBD1. Germline V gene data show CDR1 as SGHTA and CDR2 as FQGNSA. The CDR3 consists of 13 residues. V lost 5 bases to trimming and J lost 5 bases; unmatched junction nucleotides: 4. CDR3 coding DNA: TGTGCCAGCAGCCCCTGGACAGGGGACGAGCAGTACTTC. As protein: CASSPWTGDEQYF. The full variable domain, in which reference TRBV7-2 and TRBJ2-7 provide the parts outside the CDR3, is GAGVSQSPSNKVTEKGKDVELRCDPISGHTALYWYRQSLGQGLEFLIYFQGNSAPDKSGLPSDRFSAERTGGSVSTLTIQRTQQEDSAVYLCASSPWTGDEQYFGPGTRLTVT.

V gene TRBV6-5 combines with J gene TRBJ2-1; 7 nucleotides line up with TRBD2. The CDR3 covers 15 residues. J lost 6 bases, V lost 0 bases, and 5 bases had no gene match. Germline lookup yields CDR1 MNHEY and CDR2 SVGAGI. CDR3 sequence reads: CASSYSASGPNEQFF. In DNA form, the CDR3 reads TGTGCCAGCAGTTACTCAGCTAGCGGACCCAATGAGCAGTTCTTC.